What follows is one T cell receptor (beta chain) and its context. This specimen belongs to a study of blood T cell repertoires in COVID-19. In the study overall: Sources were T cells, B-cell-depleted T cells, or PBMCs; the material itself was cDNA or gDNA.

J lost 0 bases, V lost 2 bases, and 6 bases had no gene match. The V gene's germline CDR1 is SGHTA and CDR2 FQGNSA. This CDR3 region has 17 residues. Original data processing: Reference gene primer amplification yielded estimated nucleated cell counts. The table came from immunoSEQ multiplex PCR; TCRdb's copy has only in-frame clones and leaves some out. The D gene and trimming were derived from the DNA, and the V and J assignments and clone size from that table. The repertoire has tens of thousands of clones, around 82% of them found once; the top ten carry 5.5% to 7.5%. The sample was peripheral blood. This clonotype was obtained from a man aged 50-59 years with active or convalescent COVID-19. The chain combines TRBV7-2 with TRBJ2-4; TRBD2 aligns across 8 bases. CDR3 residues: CASSLNSGGLAKNIQYF. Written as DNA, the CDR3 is TGTGCCAGCAGCTTAAATTCGGGAGGGCTAGCCAAAAACATTCAGTACTTC.